The 2 T cell receptor beta chains below were found in one sample sequenced in a study of CD8+ T cells in alopecia areata. Extracted from the samples, RNA was reverse transcribed into cDNA to serve as the sequencing template. The data were produced by immunoSEQ multiplex PCR, yet TCRdb's version contains in-frame clones alone and is incomplete. This repertoire shows over 85,000 clones, around two fifths found once; its top ten account for roughly 0.79%. Sequencing was done on a sample of CD4+ T cells sorted from blood. The receptors derive from a human donor with alopecia areata.

This sequence joins TRBV28 and TRBJ1-5; tentative D call: TRBD1 (6 bases). This CDR3 has 16 amino acids. Per the germline V gene, CDR1 is MDHEN and CDR2 is SYDVKM. Trimming cost V 7 bases and J 0 bases, with 16 bases left between them. The CDR3, as DNA: TGTGCCAGCACTATGGACAGCAGATATAGCAATCAGCCCCAGCATTTT. Translation gives CASTMDSRYSNQPQHF.

This chain connects TRBV28 to TRBJ2-5, with 13 bases matching TRBD2. Trimming removed 5 bases from V and 2 bases from J; junction bases left unmatched: 5. The CDR3 is made up of 16 amino acids. Germline-derived CDR1 and CDR2 are MDHEN and SYDVKM. The CDR3 DNA reads as TGTGCCAGCAGTCCCCGGACTAGCGGGAGACAAGAGACCCAGTACTTC. This translates into CASSPRTSGRQETQYF.